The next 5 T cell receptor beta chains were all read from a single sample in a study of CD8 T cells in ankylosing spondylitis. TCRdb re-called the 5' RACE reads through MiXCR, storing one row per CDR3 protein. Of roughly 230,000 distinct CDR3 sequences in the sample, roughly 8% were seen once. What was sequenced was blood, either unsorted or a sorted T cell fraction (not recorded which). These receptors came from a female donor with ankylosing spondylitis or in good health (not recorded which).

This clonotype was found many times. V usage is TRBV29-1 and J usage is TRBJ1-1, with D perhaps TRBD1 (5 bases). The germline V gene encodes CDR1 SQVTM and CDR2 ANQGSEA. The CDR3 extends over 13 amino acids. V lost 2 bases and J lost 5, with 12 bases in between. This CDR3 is CSVEQTQGTEAFF. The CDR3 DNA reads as TGCAGCGTTGAACAGACCCAGGGAACTGAAGCTTTCTTT.

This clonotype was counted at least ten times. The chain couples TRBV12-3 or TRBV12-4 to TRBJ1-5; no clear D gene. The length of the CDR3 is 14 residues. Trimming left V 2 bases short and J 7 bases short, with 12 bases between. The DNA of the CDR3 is TGTGCCAGCAGTTTACAGGACGCAAGACAGCCCCAGCATTTT. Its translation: CASSLQDARQPQHF.

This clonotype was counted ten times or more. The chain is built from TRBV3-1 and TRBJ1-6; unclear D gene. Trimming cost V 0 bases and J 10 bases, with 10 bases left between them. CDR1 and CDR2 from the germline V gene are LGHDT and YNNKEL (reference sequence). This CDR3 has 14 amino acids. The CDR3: CASSQDPGNSPLHF. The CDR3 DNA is TGTGCCAGCAGCCAAGATCCCGGGAACTCACCCCTCCACTTT.

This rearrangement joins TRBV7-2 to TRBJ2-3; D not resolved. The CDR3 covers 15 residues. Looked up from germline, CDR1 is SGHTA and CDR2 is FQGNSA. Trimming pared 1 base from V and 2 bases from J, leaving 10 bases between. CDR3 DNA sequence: TGTGCCAGCAGCTTAGTGGGCGGCCTCACAGATACGCAGTATTTT. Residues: CASSLVGGLTDTQYF. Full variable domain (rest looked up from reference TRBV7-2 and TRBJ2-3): GAGVSQSPSNKVTEKGKDVELRCDPISGHTALYWYRQSLGQGLEFLIYFQGNSAPDKSGLPSDRFSAERTGGSVSTLTIQRTQQEDSAVYLCASSLVGGLTDTQYFGPGTRLTVL.

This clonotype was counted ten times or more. The CDR3 loop is CSVAGDRGMNTEAFF. The CDR3 DNA reads TGCAGCGTTGCGGGGGACAGGGGTATGAACACTGAAGCTTTCTTT. V usage is TRBV29-1 and J usage is TRBJ1-1, with 10 bases aligning to TRBD1. CDR3 length equals 15 residues. Per germline, CDR1 SQVTM and CDR2 ANQGSEA. After removal of 4 bases from V and 0 bases from J, the junction contained 5 bases not matched to a gene.